The 6 T cell receptor beta chains listed next were all sequenced from one sample in a study of CD8+ T cells in alopecia areata. cDNA serving as the sequencing template came from extracted, reverse transcribed RNA. Sequencing was performed with immunoSEQ multiplex PCR; in TCRdb, only in-frame clones are kept and a portion is missing. The sample includes some 100,000 clones, 58% of them seen just once. Treatment noted: oral pan-JAK inhibitor, 5-10 mg twice daily. The sequencing used CD8+ T cells sorted from blood, collected at week 4, from a patient treated with tofacitinib. These TCRs come from a human donor with alopecia areata.

The chain links TRBV29-1 to TRBJ2-5; TRBD1 matches at 8 bases. The J segment lost 0 bases and the V segment lost 7 bases, leaving 13 bases of the junction unmatched. The CDR3 is 16 amino acids. Germline V gene sequence: CDR1 SQVTM, CDR2 ANQGSEA. The CDR3 nucleotides are TGCAGCGCAACACTTATCGGACAGGGTAACCAAGAGACCCAGTACTTC. It specifies CSATLIGQGNQETQYF.

This clone showed up just a few times. The chain recombines TRBV13 with TRBJ1-1; D ambiguous. CDR1 and CDR2 (germline): PRHDT, FYEKMQ (reference sequence). This CDR3 comprises 13 residues. Trimming took 5 bases from V and 1 from J, leaving 8 bases between them. The CDR3 nucleotides read TGTGCCAGCAGCGCCCCAGGGAACACTGAAGCTTTCTTT. This encodes CASSAPGNTEAFF.

This clone turned up a few times. The chain joins TRBV29-1 to TRBJ2-2; weak D call: TRBD1 (6 bases). V was trimmed by 0 bases and J by 2 bases, leaving 13 bases between them. The CDR3 spans 16 residues. CDR1 is SQVTM, CDR2 ANQGSEA, per germline. CDR3: CSVEDRTVINTGELFF. As DNA, the CDR3 is TGCAGCGTTGAAGATCGGACAGTCATAAACACCGGGGAGCTGTTTTTT.

The V gene is TRBV11-2, the J gene TRBJ2-5, with 11 bases fitting TRBD2. Germline CDR1 reads SGHAT; CDR2 reads FQNNGV. The CDR3 contains 18 residues. The trim removed 2 bases at V and 2 bases at J, leaving 10 bases unmatched. CDR3 in DNA: TGTGCCAGCAGCTTACCAAACGGGGGACTAGCGGAGCAAGAGACCCAGTACTTC. Translating gives CASSLPNGGLAEQETQYF. Complete variable domain (other parts from reference TRBV11-2 and TRBJ2-5): EAGVAQSPRYKIIEKRQSVAFWCNPISGHATLYWYQQILGQGPKLLIQFQNNGVVDDSQLPKDRFSAERLKGVDSTLKIQPAKLEDSAVYLCASSLPNGGLAEQETQYFGPGTRLLVL.

Written as DNA, the CDR3 is TGTGCCAGCAGCTTACAGCACGCGAGGGCAGAGCAGTACTTC. Translated, it gives CASSLQHARAEQYF. This chain links TRBV7-9 with TRBJ2-7, with D possibly being TRBD2 (5 bases). Trimming took 2 bases from V and 7 from J, leaving 15 bases between them. The CDR3 sequence is 14 residues long. CDR1 SEHNR and CDR2 FQNEAQ come from the germline V gene (reference sequence).

The chain carries TRBV7-9 and TRBJ2-5; TRBD1 agrees at 7 bases. In germline, CDR1 is SEHNR, CDR2 FQNEAQ (reference sequence). This CDR3 is built from 18 residues. J was trimmed by 1 base and V by 5 bases; bases with no gene match: 16. CDR3 in DNA: TGTGCCAGCAGCCCCCGAGAGGGGGCGTTTGGTGGCCAAGAGACCCAGTACTTC. Encoded protein: CASSPREGAFGGQETQYF.